Presented here are 28 T cell receptor beta chains from one specimen sequenced in a study of OX40 agonist ivuxolimab in advanced cancers. The library was obtained by the immunoSEQ multiplex PCR assay. TCRdb took this table from immuneACCESS and kept in-frame rearrangements with V and J called. Such tables lack part of the clones; where checked against another copy, unresolved V genes explain under half of the gap, and the rest is unexplained. The sample table holds roughly 66,000 clones, of which less than 90% were seen once. The ten largest clones take up around 2.5% of the sample. Sample: CD4+ or CD8+ T cells sorted from blood, taken in a trial of the OX40 agonist ivuxolimab. The origin of the receptors is an adult with an advanced solid tumor such as melanoma, head and neck, liver or kidney cancer.

CDR3 sequence (DNA): TGTGCCAGCAGTCGAGGGGTTGTCGACTATGGCTACACCTTC. Translating gives CASSRGVVDYGYTF. J is TRBJ1-2 and V is TRBV28; TRBD1 is a possible D gene (5 bases). Deletions cut 5 bases from V and 3 bases from J, with 13 bases between. The germline CDR1 and CDR2 sequences are MDHEN and SYDVKM. The CDR3 totals 14 residues.

A few counts support this clone. The chain links TRBV14 to TRBJ2-5; 7 bases map to TRBD1. The CDR3 runs to 15 residues. Germline assignment: CDR1 SGHDN and CDR2 FVKESK. The ends lost 6 bases at V and 7 bases at J; junction bases unmatched: 14. In DNA form, the CDR3 reads TGTGCCAGCAGGCCGGGACAGCGTGTTAGTAGGACCCAGTACTTC. Translating gives CASRPGQRVSRTQYF.

The gene calls are TRBV7-7 and TRBJ2-5, with TRBD1 identical over 7 bases. Per the germline V gene, CDR1 is SSHAT and CDR2 is FNYEAQ (reference sequence). The V and J ends lost 1 base and 2 bases, in that order; junction bases with no gene match: 1. This CDR3 comprises 14 residues. The CDR3 DNA reads TGTGCCAGCAGCTTAGGGGGACAGCAAGAGACCCAGTACTTC. Protein: CASSLGGQQETQYF.

V is TRBV2 and J is TRBJ1-5; D gene ambiguous. The CDR3 runs to 14 residues. CDR1 and CDR2 from the germline V gene are SNHLY and FYNNEI. V was pared by 10 bases and J by 0 bases, with 13 bases between. The CDR3 coding sequence is TGTGCCACGCAAGGGAATTATAGCAATCAGCCCCAGCATTTT. It is translated as CATQGNYSNQPQHF.

This chain uses TRBV7-8 with TRBJ1-3; 8 bases agree with TRBD1. Germline V gene lookup returns CDR1 SGHVS and CDR2 FQNEAQ. The CDR3 has 16 residues. V dropped 5 bases and J dropped 0; count of bases not matched to a gene: 6. CDR3: CASSLGQGFSGNTIYF. CDR3 DNA: TGTGCCAGCAGCCTCGGACAGGGCTTCTCTGGAAACACCATATATTTT.

This clone was observed a few times. This chain connects TRBV6-1 to TRBJ2-4; 7 bases map to TRBD2. The V and J ends lost 8 bases and 3 bases, in that order; junction bases with no gene match: 7. This CDR3 contains 14 residues. Germline loops: CDR1 MNHNS, CDR2 SASEGT. In DNA, the CDR3 is TGTGCCAGCTACAGATCGGGAGGCAAAAACATTCAGTACTTC. Translation: CASYRSGGKNIQYF.

This clone was counted only a few times. V and J are TRBV15 and TRBJ1-2; 7 bases line up with TRBD1. The germline gives CDR1 LNHNV, CDR2 YYDKDF (reference sequence). With V trimmed by 0 bases and J by 8 bases, 6 bases remained unmatched. CDR3 length: 14 amino acids. CDR3 loop: CATSRDFGTDGYTF. CDR3 sequence (DNA): TGTGCCACCAGCAGAGATTTCGGGACAGACGGCTACACCTTC.

The chain uses TRBV7-9 and TRBJ2-7; either TRBD1 or TRBD2 may fit D (6 bases each). Per the germline V gene, CDR1 is SEHNR and CDR2 is FQNEAQ (reference sequence). V lost 7 bases and J lost 3, with 13 bases in between. The CDR3 has 13 amino acids. The CDR3 sequence is CASTQEGVYEQYF. The DNA of the CDR3 is TGTGCCAGCACCCAGGAGGGGGTCTACGAGCAGTACTTC.

V usage is TRBV6-6 and J usage is TRBJ1-1; D might be TRBD1 (6 bases). The CDR3 spans 15 residues. Trimming removed 8 bases from V and 4 bases from J, with 20 bases in between. In germline, CDR1 is MNHNY, CDR2 SVGAGI (reference sequence). The CDR3 protein is CASDDGGAQGTEAFF. CDR3 nucleotide sequence: TGTGCCAGCGACGATGGGGGGGCGCAGGGCACTGAAGCTTTCTTT.

This sequence joins TRBV9 and TRBJ2-1, with D tentatively TRBD1 or TRBD2 (5 bases each). This CDR3 has 13 amino acids. Trimming stripped 3 bases from V and 9 bases from J, with 13 bases between. Germline V gives CDR1 SGDLS, CDR2 YYNGEE. The CDR3 coding sequence is TGTGCCAGCAGCGAAAGGGGAGTCGGTGAGCAGTTCTTC. Its protein product is CASSERGVGEQFF.

The V gene is TRBV7-2, the J gene TRBJ1-5, with 7 bases matching TRBD1. The junction had 9 bases not matched to a gene; V was cut back by 5 bases and J by 5 bases. Per germline, CDR1 SGHTA and CDR2 FQGNSA. There are 15 residues in the CDR3. The CDR3 is CASSKRQGRDQPQHF. CDR3 nucleotides: TGTGCCAGCAGCAAAAGACAGGGTAGAGATCAGCCCCAGCATTTT.

The chain uses TRBV7-7 and TRBJ2-5; TRBD1 matches at 9 bases. The CDR3 length is 14 residues. The V segment lost 5 bases and the J segment 2 bases; nucleotides outside the gene matches: 3. The germline V gene encodes CDR1 SSHAT and CDR2 FNYEAQ (reference sequence). The CDR3 nucleotides read TGTGCCAGCAGCCGAGACAGGGGGCAAGAGACCCAGTACTTC. As protein: CASSRDRGQETQYF.

The CDR3 sequence is CASSPLPEFNTEAFF. The CDR3 DNA is TGTGCCAGCTCACCATTACCCGAATTTAACACTGAAGCTTTCTTT. The chain uses TRBV18 and TRBJ1-1; D is unresolved. The V gene's germline CDR1 is KGHSH and CDR2 LQKENI. V was cut by 2 bases and J by 2 bases, with 12 bases left in between. The CDR3 is 15 residues long.

This chain connects TRBV16 to TRBJ1-2; 9 bases line up with TRBD1. Germline loops: CDR1 KGHSY, CDR2 FQNENV. This CDR3 has 17 amino acids. J was trimmed by 3 bases and V by 6 bases; bases with no gene match: 14. CDR3 sequence (DNA): TGTGCCAGCAGGAAGGGGACAGGGTCCAGGGCCTACTATGGCTACACCTTC. Translation: CASRKGTGSRAYYGYTF. Combining the CDR3 with reference TRBV16 and TRBJ1-2 gives the whole variable domain GEEVAQTPKHLVRGEGQKAKLYCAPIKGHSYVFWYQQVLKNEFKFLISFQNENVFDETGMPKERFSAKCLPNSPCSLEIQATKLEDSAVYFCASRKGTGSRAYYGYTFGSGTRLTVV.

The rearrangement links TRBV7-3 to TRBJ2-6; D tentatively fits TRBD1 or TRBD2 (5 bases each). Trimming took 5 bases from V and 0 from J, leaving 20 bases between them. There are 19 residues in the CDR3. The germline V gene has CDR1 SGHTA and CDR2 FQGTGA. This CDR3 is CASSRNPGTRYSGANVLTF. CDR3 nucleotides: TGTGCCAGCAGCCGTAACCCCGGGACGCGGTACTCTGGGGCCAACGTCCTGACTTTC.

The chain carries TRBV18 and TRBJ2-5; 10 nucleotides agree with TRBD2. There are 16 residues in the CDR3. V shed 1 base and J 2 bases; nucleotides not matched to a gene: 4. Germline-derived CDR1 and CDR2 are KGHSH and LQKENI. The CDR3 is CASSPLSGRGQETQYF. For the CDR3, the DNA is TGTGCCAGCTCACCACTAAGCGGGAGGGGACAAGAGACCCAGTACTTC.

V usage is TRBV28 and J usage is TRBJ2-4; D gene uncertain. The CDR3 sequence is 13 residues long. Germline V gives CDR1 MDHEN, CDR2 SYDVKM. The germline V and J ends were trimmed by 7 bases and 0 bases, with 7 bases remaining between them. The chain's CDR3 is CASKLLAKNIQYF. The CDR3 DNA follows: TGTGCCAGCAAACTTTTAGCCAAAAACATTCAGTACTTC.

The CDR3 nucleotides read TGTGCCAGTAGGGACAGGGGCTACAATGAGCAGTTCTTC. Protein sequence: CASRDRGYNEQFF. The chain links TRBV19 to TRBJ2-1; 9 bases line up with TRBD1. V lost 6 bases, J lost 3 bases, and 0 bases stayed unmatched. This CDR3 comprises 13 residues. CDR1 is LNHDA, CDR2 SQIVND, per germline (reference sequence).

This chain connects TRBV29-1 to TRBJ2-1, with 8 bases identical to TRBD2. The germline V gene encodes CDR1 SQVTM and CDR2 ANQGSEA. Trimming removed 7 bases from V and 5 bases from J; junction bases left unmatched: 7. The CDR3 has 13 residues. The CDR3 DNA reads TGCAGCGCCCCAGGACTAGCCAACAATGAGCAGTTCTTC. Translating gives CSAPGLANNEQFF.

J is TRBJ2-1 and V is TRBV5-4; D is possibly TRBD1 (5 bases). Germline assignment: CDR1 SGHNT and CDR2 YYREEE (reference sequence). V lost 0 bases and J lost 6, with 10 bases in between. The CDR3 totals 14 residues. CDR3 in amino acids: CASSLVQGSNEQFF. In nucleotides, the CDR3 is TGTGCCAGCAGCTTGGTGCAGGGCAGCAATGAGCAGTTCTTC.

The chain joins TRBV10-2 to TRBJ1-1; D is ambiguous. Germline CDR1 reads WSHSY; CDR2 reads SAAADI. Deletions cut 7 bases from V and 11 bases from J, with 17 bases between. This CDR3 has 12 amino acids. The DNA of the CDR3 is TGCGCCAGCAATGAAGGTCTGGCCGGGGCTTTCTTT. This sequence encodes CASNEGLAGAFF.

The gene calls are TRBV5-6 and TRBJ1-5; 7 bases align to TRBD1. CDR3 length: 13 residues. V trimming: 3 bases; J trimming: 8 bases; junction bases outside the gene matches: 5. Germline V CDR1 and CDR2: SGHDT, YYEEEE. CDR3 coding DNA: TGTGCCAGCAGCTCTTGGACAGGAGAGCCCCAGCATTTT. The encoded protein is CASSSWTGEPQHF. Complete variable domain (other parts from reference TRBV5-6 and TRBJ1-5): DAGVTQSPTHLIKTRGQQVTLRCSPKSGHDTVSWYQQALGQGPQFIFQYYEEEERQRGNFPDRFSGHQFPNYSSELNVNALLLGDSALYLCASSSWTGEPQHFGDGTRLSIL.

Here the CDR3 DNA reads TGTGCCAGCAGTCGTTCCGGGACTAGCGCAATTTTGGGCACCGGGGAGCTGTTTTTT. It specifies CASSRSGTSAILGTGELFF. The genes are TRBV11-3 and TRBJ2-2; TRBD2 matches at 10 bases. V shed 6 bases, J shed 4 bases, and the junction held 17 bases outside the gene matches. The CDR3 loop spans 19 amino acids. Germline loops: CDR1 SGHNT, CDR2 YENEEA.

The CDR3 DNA reads TGCGCCAGCAGCCAGGGGTCAGGGTACACAGATACGCAGTATTTT. Encoded protein: CASSQGSGYTDTQYF. This chain links TRBV4-1 with TRBJ2-3, with a possible D match to TRBD1 (5 bases). Per the germline V gene, CDR1 is MGHRA and CDR2 is YSYEKL. This CDR3 has 15 residues. V was cut by 3 bases and J by 2 bases, with 12 bases left in between.

The chain couples TRBV5-4 to TRBJ2-1; TRBD2 agrees at 8 bases. Germline assignment: CDR1 SGHNT and CDR2 YYREEE (reference sequence). This CDR3 has 19 amino acids. J was trimmed by 0 bases and V by 5 bases; bases with no gene match: 16. The CDR3 loop reads CASRRGGLAGGSSYNEQFF. The CDR3, as DNA: TGTGCCAGCAGACGGGGGGGATTGGCGGGAGGTTCCTCCTACAATGAGCAGTTCTTC.

This rearrangement joins TRBV5-1 to TRBJ2-3; 7 nucleotides align to TRBD2. The J segment lost 3 bases and the V segment lost 4 bases, leaving 2 bases of the junction unmatched. Germline V gives CDR1 SGHRS, CDR2 YFSETQ. The CDR3 totals 13 residues. For the CDR3, the DNA is TGCGCCAGCAGCAGCGGGACGACAGATACGCAGTATTTT. Protein product: CASSSGTTDTQYF. Filled out from reference TRBV5-1 and TRBJ2-3, the complete variable domain reads KAGVTQTPRYLIKTRGQQVTLSCSPISGHRSVSWYQQTPGQGLQFLFEYFSETQRNKGNFPGRFSGRQFSNSRSEMNVSTLELGDSALYLCASSSGTTDTQYFGPGTRLTVL.

The chain combines TRBV7-2 with TRBJ2-7, with D maybe TRBD1 (7 bases). The CDR3 runs to 15 residues. Germline V gives CDR1 SGHTA, CDR2 FQGNSA. Trimming cost V 1 base and J 1 base, with 11 bases left between them. The CDR3, as DNA: TGTGCCAGCAGCTTAGGGGGGGACAGATCCTACGAGCAGTACTTC. Its protein product is CASSLGGDRSYEQYF.

This chain connects TRBV2 to TRBJ2-7; 8 bases agree with TRBD1. The CDR3 sequence is 15 residues long. With 4 bases clipped from V and 3 bases from J, the junction kept 8 bases outside the gene matches. The germline V gene encodes CDR1 SNHLY and CDR2 FYNNEI. CDR3 nucleotide sequence: TGTGCCAGCAGTGTGTCAGGGGGCTCAATCTACGAGCAGTACTTC. Its protein product is CASSVSGGSIYEQYF.